These T cell receptor beta chains were read from a single sample in a study of cytomegalovirus exposure and HLA in healthy donors. Method: immunoSEQ multiplex PCR; TCRdb's copy keeps in-frame clones and lacks some. This table has about 70,000 clones, around four fifths appearing once. Material for sequencing was PBMCs. The receptor source for this set is a girl aged 5-17 years in good health and CMV-seropositive. The CDR3 runs from the conserved cysteine through the conserved F or W. D genes are given only for firm matches. For some rows the clone size is stated as once, few or many, or as a class when expanded; others skip it.

cdr3_length: 15; j_call: TRBJ2-3; clone_size: medium-sized; d_call: TRBD2; v_call: TRBV6-5; cdr3_aa: CASSYLGGATDTQYF; cdr3_nt: TGTGCCAGCAGTTATCTCGGGGGGGCCACAGATACGCAGTATTTT
cdr3_length: 15; j_call: TRBJ2-7; clone_size: NA; d_call: NA; v_call: TRBV15; cdr3_aa: CATSTGSASSYEQYF; cdr3_nt: TGTGCCACCAGTACCGGGTCAGCCTCATCCTACGAGCAGTACTTC
cdr3_length: 15; j_call: TRBJ1-2; clone_size: NA; d_call: NA; v_call: TRBV5-1; cdr3_aa: CASSLVPFGNYGYTF; cdr3_nt: TGCGCCAGCAGCTTGGTACCTTTCGGGAACTATGGCTACACCTTC
cdr3_length: 13; j_call: TRBJ1-1; clone_size: NA; d_call: NA; v_call: TRBV30; cdr3_aa: CAWTQGINTEAFF; cdr3_nt: TGTGCCTGGACACAGGGAATTAACACTGAAGCTTTCTTT
cdr3_length: 17; j_call: TRBJ1-2; clone_size: NA; d_call: TRBD1; v_call: TRBV30; cdr3_aa: CAWSLRYRGLREYGYTF; cdr3_nt: TGTGCCTGGAGTCTAAGGTACAGGGGGCTGCGAGAATATGGCTACACCTTC
cdr3_length: 13; j_call: TRBJ2-7; clone_size: NA; d_call: NA; v_call: TRBV6-6; cdr3_aa: CASSYSNSDEQYF; cdr3_nt: TGTGCCAGCAGTTACTCGAATTCAGACGAGCAGTACTTC
cdr3_length: 14; j_call: TRBJ2-1; clone_size: NA; d_call: NA; v_call: TRBV11-2; cdr3_aa: CASSSASSYNEQFF; cdr3_nt: TGTGCCAGCAGCTCGGCTAGCTCCTACAATGAGCAGTTCTTC
cdr3_length: 14; j_call: TRBJ2-1; clone_size: NA; d_call: NA; v_call: TRBV4-3; cdr3_aa: CASSQGLEGATGFF; cdr3_nt: TGCGCCAGCAGCCAAGGTCTTGAGGGAGCTACGGGGTTCTTC
cdr3_length: 13; j_call: TRBJ1-1; clone_size: few; d_call: NA; v_call: TRBV10-1; cdr3_aa: CASSENMNTEAFF; cdr3_nt: TGCGCCAGCAGTGAGAACATGAACACTGAAGCTTTCTTT
cdr3_length: 14; j_call: TRBJ1-2; clone_size: NA; d_call: NA; v_call: TRBV28; cdr3_aa: CASSLIRGNYGYTF; cdr3_nt: TGTGCCAGCAGTTTAATTCGGGGAAACTATGGCTACACCTTC
cdr3_length: 15; j_call: TRBJ1-1; clone_size: once; d_call: NA; v_call: TRBV30; cdr3_aa: CAWTPVRGEGNEAFF; cdr3_nt: TGTGCCTGGACCCCCGTGCGGGGGGAAGGAAATGAAGCTTTCTTT
cdr3_length: 15; j_call: TRBJ2-5; clone_size: NA; d_call: TRBD1; v_call: TRBV5-1; cdr3_aa: CASSYSGTGGETQYF; cdr3_nt: TGCGCCAGCAGCTATTCCGGGACAGGGGGAGAGACCCAGTACTTC
cdr3_length: 13; j_call: TRBJ1-1; clone_size: NA; d_call: NA; v_call: TRBV6-1; cdr3_aa: CASSESRATEAFF; cdr3_nt: TGTGCCAGCAGTGAGTCCAGGGCGACTGAAGCTTTCTTT
cdr3_length: 15; j_call: TRBJ2-6; clone_size: NA; d_call: NA; v_call: TRBV5-1; cdr3_aa: CASSLDGGGANVLTF; cdr3_nt: TGCGCCAGCAGCTTGGACGGAGGTGGGGCCAACGTCCTGACTTTC
cdr3_length: 15; j_call: TRBJ2-3; clone_size: NA; d_call: NA; v_call: TRBV2; cdr3_aa: CASSERRVSSDTQYF; cdr3_nt: TGTGCCAGCAGTGAACGCAGGGTATCGTCAGATACGCAGTATTTT
cdr3_length: 14; j_call: TRBJ2-7; clone_size: NA; d_call: TRBD2; v_call: TRBV18; cdr3_aa: CASSPGLAGYEQYF; cdr3_nt: TGTGCCAGCTCACCAGGACTAGCGGGCTACGAGCAGTACTTC
cdr3_length: 13; j_call: TRBJ2-5; clone_size: NA; d_call: NA; v_call: TRBV29-1; cdr3_aa: CSAGERARETQYF; cdr3_nt: TGCAGCGCGGGGGAGAGGGCTAGGGAGACCCAGTACTTC
cdr3_length: 14; j_call: TRBJ1-5; clone_size: NA; d_call: TRBD1; v_call: TRBV6-5; cdr3_aa: CASSRDRGNQPQHF; cdr3_nt: TGTGCCAGCAGTCGGGACAGGGGGAATCAGCCCCAGCATTTT
cdr3_length: 13; j_call: TRBJ1-1; clone_size: NA; d_call: NA; v_call: TRBV4-1; cdr3_aa: CASSQIRNTEAFF; cdr3_nt: TGCGCCAGCAGCCAAATCAGGAACACTGAAGCTTTCTTT
cdr3_length: 16; j_call: TRBJ2-1; clone_size: NA; d_call: TRBD2; v_call: TRBV5-1; cdr3_aa: CASSPRLAGGQSEQFF; cdr3_nt: TGCGCCAGCAGCCCTAGACTAGCGGGGGGGCAAAGCGAGCAGTTCTTC
cdr3_length: 12; j_call: TRBJ1-5; clone_size: NA; d_call: NA; v_call: TRBV2; cdr3_aa: CASTTGNQPQHF; cdr3_nt: TGTGCCAGCACGACAGGCAATCAGCCCCAGCATTTT
cdr3_length: 15; j_call: TRBJ1-2; clone_size: NA; d_call: NA; v_call: TRBV6-4; cdr3_aa: CASSDWAGEGYGYTF; cdr3_nt: TGTGCCAGCAGTGACTGGGCAGGAGAGGGCTATGGCTACACCTTC